Listed below are T cell receptor beta chains from one sample, sequenced in a study of blood T cells in healthy people across ages. TCRdb independently ran MiXCR on the 5' RACE reads; one entry per CDR3 protein. The sample shows hundreds of thousands of distinct CDR3 sequences, roughly 21% of them seen only once. Input material: blood. These receptors all stem from a man between 70 and 80 years old in good health. CDR3s include the opening cysteine and the closing phenylalanine or tryptophan. The D gene is left open where the match is weak. Clone size is stated in some rows and not others, as once, few, many or a class when expanded.

d_call,clone_size,v_call,j_call,cdr3_aa,cdr3_nt
-,-,TRBV2,TRBJ2-4,CASNLDSLTKNIQYF,TGTGCCAGCAATTTAGACAGCTTGACCAAAAACATTCAGTACTTC
TRBD2,few,TRBV11-2,TRBJ2-7,CASSLAAGGREQYF,TGTGCCAGCAGCTTAGCCGCGGGAGGGCGGGAGCAGTACTTC
-,-,TRBV10-3,TRBJ2-7,CAISEGGDYEQYF,TGTGCCATCAGTGAGGGAGGGGACTACGAGCAGTACTTC
TRBD1,many,TRBV12-3/TRBV12-4,TRBJ1-1,CASSPTGEMTEAFF,TGTGCCAGCAGTCCGACAGGGGAAATGACTGAAGCTTTCTTT
TRBD2,few,TRBV20-1,TRBJ2-3,CSAYGAAGAGTDTQYF,TGCAGTGCTTATGGGGCGGCGGGAGCGGGCACAGATACGCAGTATTTT
-,-,TRBV3-1,TRBJ1-2,CASQGDAGYTF,TGTGCCAGTCAGGGAGACGCTGGCTACACCTTC
TRBD2,-,TRBV20-1,TRBJ2-1,CSARGGLAGGLVDEQFF,TGCAGTGCTAGAGGGGGACTAGCGGGTGGCCTCGTGGATGAGCAGTTCTTC
TRBD2,few,TRBV2,TRBJ2-1,CASSDEGLAGVSEQFF,TGTGCCAGCAGTGACGAGGGACTAGCGGGAGTGAGTGAGCAGTTCTTC
TRBD2,-,TRBV28,TRBJ2-3,CASSSRLAGESDTQYF,TGTGCCAGCAGTTCCCGACTAGCGGGAGAATCAGATACGCAGTATTTT
-,-,TRBV3-1,TRBJ2-2,CASSQAGLNTGELFF,TGTGCCAGCAGCCAAGCGGGTCTAAACACCGGGGAGCTGTTTTTT
-,many,TRBV27,TRBJ2-3,CASSLLTGDTQYF,TGTGCCAGCAGTTTATTAACAGGAGATACGCAGTATTTT
-,-,TRBV20-1,TRBJ2-5,CSASEFQETQYF,TGCAGTGCTAGCGAATTTCAAGAGACCCAGTACTTC
TRBD1,many,TRBV5-1,TRBJ1-4,CASSQTGTVYEKLFF,TGCGCCAGCAGTCAGACCGGGACAGTCTATGAAAAACTGTTTTTT
TRBD2,-,TRBV29-1,TRBJ2-3,CSVDGGSGTDTQYF,TGCAGCGTTGATGGCGGGAGCGGAACAGATACGCAGTATTTT
-,-,TRBV4-1,TRBJ2-1,CASSRADNNEQFF,TGCGCCAGCAGCCGAGCGGATAACAATGAGCAGTTCTTC
-,few,TRBV6-2/TRBV6-3,TRBJ2-5,CASTRWSYETQYF,TGTGCCAGCACCCGGTGGAGCTATGAGACCCAGTACTTC
-,-,TRBV20-1,TRBJ1-4,CSAGAVSRGTNEKLFF,TGCAGTGCTGGAGCCGTGTCCAGGGGAACTAATGAAAAACTGTTTTTT
TRBD2,-,TRBV24-1,TRBJ2-1,CATSEVLAGGRDCNEQFF,TGTGCCACCAGTGAGGTACTAGCGGGAGGCAGGGACTGCAATGAGCAGTTCTTC
TRBD1,few,TRBV12-3/TRBV12-4,TRBJ2-7,CASSWTGGSYEQYF,TGTGCCAGCAGTTGGACAGGGGGCTCCTACGAGCAGTACTTC
TRBD2,few,TRBV20-1,TRBJ2-1,CSASSVTSAYNEQFF,TGCAGTGCTAGTTCCGTGACTAGCGCCTACAATGAGCAGTTCTTC
-,few,TRBV20-1,TRBJ2-7,CSARSANRALDGYEQYF,TGCAGTGCTAGATCCGCTAACCGGGCCCTAGACGGCTACGAGCAGTACTTC
-,many,TRBV7-9,TRBJ2-1,CASSLIRAERQHEQFF,TGTGCCAGCAGCTTAATCAGGGCAGAGAGACAGCATGAGCAGTTCTTC
TRBD2,-,TRBV18,TRBJ2-1,CASSPQRGSSYNEQFF,TGTGCCAGCTCACCACAGCGCGGGAGCTCCTACAATGAGCAGTTCTTC
TRBD2,-,TRBV20-1,TRBJ2-7,CSAMTSGNLEQYF,TGCAGTGCTATGACTAGCGGGAACCTCGAGCAGTACTTC
-,few,TRBV19,TRBJ2-4,CASSILGLVKAKNIQYF,TGTGCCAGTAGTATCCTAGGATTGGTAAAAGCCAAAAACATTCAGTACTTC
-,-,TRBV12-3/TRBV12-4,TRBJ1-2,CASSPRQDNYGYTF,TGTGCCAGCAGTCCCCGACAGGATAACTATGGCTACACCTTC
-,-,TRBV28,TRBJ1-1,CASKPQGTDNTEASF,TGTGCCAGCAAACCCCAGGGGACGGACAACACTGAAGCTTCCTTT
-,-,TRBV6-1,TRBJ1-1,CASSVWEDTEAFF,TGTGCCAGCAGTGTCTGGGAGGACACTGAAGCTTTCTTT
-,-,TRBV7-2,TRBJ1-4,CASSLRYGSTNEKLFF,TGTGCCAGCAGCCTTAGATACGGGTCAACTAATGAAAAACTGTTTTTT
-,few,TRBV11-2,TRBJ1-1,CASTKGQSPGTEAFF,TGTGCCAGCACCAAAGGGCAGTCTCCCGGCACTGAAGCTTTCTTT
TRBD2,few,TRBV20-1,TRBJ2-7,CSAPMGGLYEQYF,TGCAGTGCCCCCATGGGAGGGTTATACGAGCAGTACTTC